The T cell receptor beta chain described here comes from a study of graft-versus-host responses after intestinal transplantation. Study-level background: For around 3 years after anti-thymocyte globulin induction, all recipients took tacrolimus and steroids.

A note on this clone: Its antigen is undetermined.

Notes on the study in general: Allograft graft-versus-host to host-versus-graft clonal ratios ran high in patients with graft-donor T cell macrochimerism. Recipient-marrow GvH clones were detected, some having first appeared in ileum or blood. Early post-transplant HvG declines showed an association with peak circulating GvH clone levels.

TCRdb's table, derived via immunoSEQ multiplex PCR, lists solely in-frame clones and lacks some. The sample gives about 25,000 clones, roughly 95% of which show up once; around 0.52% is in the top ten. This sequence was found in a human patient who received an intestinal transplant, so some T cells may come from the graft donor. This specimen was PBMCs, taken 156 days after intestinal transplant.

CDR3 region: CASSQEVTGVNTEAFF. As DNA, the CDR3 is TGCGCCAGCAGCCAAGAAGTGACAGGGGTGAACACTGAAGCTTTCTTT. The chain couples TRBV4-1 to TRBJ1-1, with 8 bases lining up with TRBD1. The CDR3 totals 16 residues. CDR1 and CDR2 from the germline V gene are MGHRA and YSYEKL. V trimming: 0 bases; J trimming: 0 bases; junction bases outside the gene matches: 3.